These 21 T cell receptor beta chains share one sample of origin, sequenced in a study of shared clonotypes between healthy human individuals. Sequencing was performed with immunoSEQ multiplex PCR; in TCRdb, only in-frame clones are kept and a portion is missing. Of over 850,000 clones listed, 70% to 80% are singletons. Sequencing used memory CD4+ T cells from PBMCs. Subset denoted: CD45RA-negative fraction. All receptors derive from a man aged 18 to 29 in good health. Some clones in this sample may be carry-over from other donors' samples.

J is TRBJ2-1 and V is TRBV5-1; 9 bases are shared with TRBD2. With 3 bases clipped from V and 7 bases from J, the junction kept 8 bases outside the gene matches. Germline CDR1 is SGHRS and CDR2 is YFSETQ. The CDR3 is made up of 15 amino acids. The CDR3 spells CASSSLAGLMNEQFF. DNA for the CDR3: TGCGCCAGCAGCTCCCTAGCGGGATTGATGAATGAGCAGTTCTTC.

This clone was seen only a few times. The chain couples TRBV4-3 to TRBJ2-1; the D gene is possibly TRBD2 (6 bases). CDR3 length: 16 residues. The V gene lost 0 bases and the J gene lost 4 bases, with 13 bases spanning the gap. From germline, CDR1 is LGHNA and CDR2 YSLEER. The CDR3 DNA reads TGCGCCAGCAGCCAAGAGCCGGAGGGCCGATACAATGAGCAGTTCTTC. Amino acid sequence: CASSQEPEGRYNEQFF.

This chain links TRBV28 with TRBJ1-1; possibly TRBD1 for D (6 bases). The CDR3 runs 15 residues. The ends were cut back, 5 bases at V and 0 bases at J, with 13 bases in the middle. CDR1 MDHEN and CDR2 SYDVKM come from the germline V gene. The CDR3: CASSLGGGMNTEAFF. The CDR3 DNA sequence: TGTGCCAGCAGTCTAGGAGGGGGAATGAACACTGAAGCTTTCTTT. The entire variable domain, with the rest obtained from reference TRBV28 and TRBJ1-1, is as follows: DVKVTQSSRYLVKRTGEKVFLECVQDMDHENMFWYRQDPGLGLRLIYFSYDVKMKEKGDIPEGYSVSREKKERFSLILESASTNQTSMYLCASSLGGGMNTEAFFGQGTRLTVV.

The table lists this clone with a count of one. J is TRBJ2-3 and V is TRBV7-9, with TRBD2 matching 7 bases. With 0 bases clipped from V and 0 bases from J, the junction kept 6 bases outside the gene matches. The CDR3 spans 17 residues. Germline-derived CDR1 and CDR2 are SEHNR and FQNEAQ (reference sequence). The CDR3 region has the DNA TGTGCCAGCAGCTTAGCGTGGGCTAGCGGAAGCACAGATACGCAGTATTTT. Residues: CASSLAWASGSTDTQYF.

The V call is TRBV5-6, the J call TRBJ2-1, with 7 positions matching TRBD2. Per the germline V gene, CDR1 is SGHDT and CDR2 is YYEEEE. The trim removed 0 bases at V and 3 bases at J, leaving 6 bases unmatched. CDR3 length: 16 residues. The CDR3 is CASSLEAGVLYNEQFF. DNA of the CDR3: TGTGCCAGCAGCTTGGAGGCGGGAGTCCTCTACAATGAGCAGTTCTTC. The full variable domain, its missing parts supplied by reference TRBV5-6 and TRBJ2-1, is DAGVTQSPTHLIKTRGQQVTLRCSPKSGHDTVSWYQQALGQGPQFIFQYYEEEERQRGNFPDRFSGHQFPNYSSELNVNALLLGDSALYLCASSLEAGVLYNEQFFGPGTRLTVL.

The V gene is TRBV5-4, the J gene TRBJ2-2, with 8 bases lining up with TRBD2. This CDR3 is built from 15 residues. The V segment lost 4 bases and the J segment 0 bases; nucleotides outside the gene matches: 2. Per the germline V gene, CDR1 is SGHNT and CDR2 is YYREEE (reference sequence). The CDR3 sequence is CASSRGLANTGELFF. The DNA for the CDR3 is TGTGCCAGCAGCCGGGGACTAGCGAACACCGGGGAGCTGTTTTTT.

The rearrangement uses TRBV30 and TRBJ1-3, with D maybe TRBD1 (5 bases). Germline V gene sequence: CDR1 GTSNPN, CDR2 SVGIG (reference sequence). Trimming stripped 5 bases from V and 0 bases from J, with 11 bases between. The CDR3 is made up of 14 amino acids. The CDR3 DNA reads TGTGCCTGGCTGGGGGTATCCTCTGGAAACACCATATATTTT. Amino acid sequence: CAWLGVSSGNTIYF. The whole variable domain, remainder taken from reference TRBV30 and TRBJ1-3, is SQTIHQWPATLVQPVGSPLSLECTVEGTSNPNLYWYRQAAGRGLQLLFYSVGIGQISSEVPQNLSASRPQDRQFILSSKKLLLSDSGFYLCAWLGVSSGNTIYFGEGSWLTVV.

The gene calls are TRBV10-2 and TRBJ2-7; no reliable D call. Germline CDR1 is WSHSY and CDR2 is SAAADI. Deletions cut 3 bases from V and 3 bases from J, with 15 bases between. CDR3 size: 15 residues. The CDR3 nucleotides are TGCGCCAGCAGTGAACCGGGTCTTATTCACTACGAGCAGTACTTC. Residues: CASSEPGLIHYEQYF.

There are many counts of this clone. Other DNA variants within this sample encode the same CDR3. The V gene is TRBV7-2, the J gene TRBJ2-5, with 12 nucleotides matching TRBD2. This CDR3 has 15 residues. The germline V gene has CDR1 SGHTA and CDR2 FQGNSA. J gave up 4 bases and V 3 bases, and 3 bases lay outside the gene matches. The CDR3 DNA reads as TGTGCCAGCAGCTTCCTAGCGGGGGGGGGAGAGACCCAGTACTTC. This encodes CASSFLAGGGETQYF.

The V and J genes are TRBV4-2 and TRBJ2-1, with a possible D match to TRBD2 (6 bases). Germline-derived CDR1 and CDR2 are LGHNA and YNFKEQ. The CDR3 is 16 residues long. Trimming removed 4 bases at V and 7 bases at J, with 20 bases between. The CDR3 DNA reads TGTGCCAGCAGCCTTATGGGCGGGATGGGCGAAAATGAGCAGTTCTTC. Translating gives CASSLMGGMGENEQFF.

This clone was detected only once. This chain joins TRBV19 and TRBJ1-1; D may be TRBD1 (5 bases). The CDR3 consists of 11 residues. V lost 8 bases and J lost 4, with 8 bases in between. CDR1 is LNHDA, CDR2 SQIVND, per germline (reference sequence). The CDR3 loop reads CASRQLTEAFF. As DNA, the CDR3 is TGTGCCAGTCGACAGCTCACTGAAGCTTTCTTT. The full variable domain, rest sourced from reference TRBV19 and TRBJ1-1, is DGGITQSPKYLFRKEGQNVTLSCEQNLNHDAMYWYRQDPGQGLRLIYYSQIVNDFQKGDIAEGYSVSREKKESFPLTVTSAQKNPTAFYLCASRQLTEAFFGQGTRLTVV.

The chain couples TRBV5-1 to TRBJ2-2, with D unresolved. Between the trimmed V and J ends, which lost 0 bases and 1 base, there was a span of 4 bases. The length of the CDR3 is 14 residues. From germline, CDR1 is SGHRS and CDR2 YFSETQ. The CDR3 DNA sequence: TGCGCCAGCAGCTTGGGGGTGAACACCGGGGAGCTGTTTTTT. Protein product: CASSLGVNTGELFF.

There are many counts of this clone. Other DNA sequences in the same sample also yield this CDR3. The rearrangement uses TRBV6-1 and TRBJ1-2, with D uncertain. The CDR3 has 11 amino acids. Germline V lookup: CDR1 MNHNS, CDR2 SASEGT. Trimming removed 4 bases at V and 5 bases at J, with 5 bases between. The CDR3 loop is CASSVTYGYTF. As DNA, the CDR3 is TGTGCCAGCAGTGTGACATATGGCTACACCTTC.

The chain employs TRBV19 and TRBJ1-4; D remains ambiguous. CDR3 length: 17 amino acids. Germline CDR1 reads LNHDA; CDR2 reads SQIVND (reference sequence). V was clipped by 6 bases and J by 3 bases, with 20 bases between them. The CDR3 loop reads CASRPTSHPPPNEKLFF. In DNA form, the CDR3 reads TGTGCCAGTAGACCGACCTCCCACCCCCCACCTAATGAAAAACTGTTTTTT.

In this sample, this clone turned up once. The chain recombines TRBV9 with TRBJ2-3, with TRBD2 as a possible D gene (6 bases). Germline V gene data show CDR1 as SGDLS and CDR2 as YYNGEE. The CDR3 spans 13 residues. V was trimmed by 4 bases and J by 6 bases, leaving 12 bases between them. The CDR3 region has the DNA TGTGCCAGCAGCACACAGCTAGCGGATACGCAGTATTTT. This gives the protein CASSTQLADTQYF.

The gene calls are TRBV28 and TRBJ1-2, with D maybe TRBD1 (5 bases). The germline CDR1 and CDR2 sequences are MDHEN and SYDVKM. V lost 1 base and J 8 bases, leaving 17 bases between the germline ends. The CDR3 totals 15 residues. The CDR3 reads CASSLSGEGTRGYTF. Here the CDR3 DNA reads TGTGCCAGCAGTTTATCGGGGGAGGGAACCCGAGGCTACACCTTC.

V is TRBV18 and J is TRBJ2-6, with D hard to call. The CDR3 loop spans 15 amino acids. Germline V gene lookup returns CDR1 KGHSH and CDR2 LQKENI. V gave up 5 bases and J gave up 2 bases, with 10 bases separating them. The CDR3 bases are TGTGCCAGCTCAGCCGCCGGAGCTGGGGCCAACGTCCTGACTTTC. Encoded protein: CASSAAGAGANVLTF.

This clone was seen ten or more times. This rearrangement joins TRBV5-1 to TRBJ1-2; tentatively, D is TRBD1 (5 bases). Trimming shortened V by 4 bases and J by 2 bases, and 24 bases separated the two germline ends. The CDR3 covers 18 residues. The germline V gene has CDR1 SGHRS and CDR2 YFSETQ. The CDR3 sequence: CASSPSLRELLMNYGYTF. The CDR3, as DNA: TGCGCCAGCAGCCCCTCCCTCAGGGAGCTCCTCATGAACTATGGCTACACCTTC.

The chain is built from TRBV7-3 and TRBJ2-7, with D possibly matching TRBD2 (6 bases). This CDR3 region has 15 residues. The germline V and J ends were trimmed by 5 bases and 5 bases, with 19 bases remaining between them. The germline CDR1 and CDR2 sequences are SGHTA and FQGTGA. CDR3 sequence reads: CASSPNGRRGNEQYF. CDR3 nucleotide sequence: TGTGCCAGCAGCCCTAATGGGAGGCGAGGAAACGAGCAGTACTTC.

The sample holds a few counts of this clone. This chain links TRBV29-1 with TRBJ2-3; TRBD2 matches 8 bases. The CDR3 extends over 12 amino acids. Germline-derived CDR1 and CDR2 are SQVTM and ANQGSEA. With V trimmed by 7 bases and J by 0 bases, 0 bases remained unmatched. CDR3 protein: CSERGSTDTQYF. The CDR3 DNA reads as TGCAGCGAGCGGGGGAGCACAGATACGCAGTATTTT.

CDR3 DNA sequence: TGTGCCAGCTCACCCCAGGTGCCCTCTGGGGCCAACGTCCTGACTTTC. Amino acid sequence: CASSPQVPSGANVLTF. The chain is built from TRBV18 and TRBJ2-6, with D unresolved. Trimming removed 3 bases at V and 0 bases at J, with 9 bases between. The CDR3 is 16 residues long. CDR1 and CDR2 from the germline V gene are KGHSH and LQKENI.